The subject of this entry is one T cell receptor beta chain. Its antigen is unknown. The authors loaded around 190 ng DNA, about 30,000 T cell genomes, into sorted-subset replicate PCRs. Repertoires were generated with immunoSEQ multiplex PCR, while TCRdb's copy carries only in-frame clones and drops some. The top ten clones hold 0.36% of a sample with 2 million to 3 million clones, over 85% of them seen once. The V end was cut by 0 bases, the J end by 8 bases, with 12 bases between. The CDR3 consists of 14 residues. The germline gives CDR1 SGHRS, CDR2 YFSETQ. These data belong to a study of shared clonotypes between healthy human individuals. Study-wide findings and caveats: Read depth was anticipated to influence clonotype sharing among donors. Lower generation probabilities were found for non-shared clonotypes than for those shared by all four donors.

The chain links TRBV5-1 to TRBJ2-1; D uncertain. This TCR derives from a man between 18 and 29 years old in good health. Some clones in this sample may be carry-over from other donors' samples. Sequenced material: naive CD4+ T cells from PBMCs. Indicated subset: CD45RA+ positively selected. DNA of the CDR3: TGCGCCAGCAGCTTGGGTCCCGAGCGCGATGAGCAGTTCTTC. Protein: CASSLGPERDEQFF.